This T cell receptor (beta chain) stems from a study of shared clonotypes between healthy human individuals. This clone was seen more than once but under ten times. Its matching antigen is unknown. Overall study findings and caveats: When compared with the clonotypes that were shared by all four sorted-subset donors, the non-shared clonotypes turned out to have lower generation probabilities.

Germline V gives CDR1 KGHSH, CDR2 LQKENI. The V and J ends lost 3 bases and 4 bases, in that order; junction bases with no gene match: 8. The CDR3 is 15 amino acids. Here immunoSEQ multiplex PCR was the method, and the copy in TCRdb shows in-frame clones only, minus some. Here the sample spans about 1.1 million clones, 77% being singletons. The source of this sequence is a young man in good health. Some clones in this sample may be carry-over from other donors' samples. This chain links TRBV18 with TRBJ2-5; 7 positions match TRBD2. The sequencing input was memory CD4+ T cells from PBMCs. Subset denoted: CD45RA-negative fraction. In DNA form, the CDR3 reads TGTGCCAGCTCACCCCGGACTAGGAGAGTAGAGACCCAGTACTTC. The encoded protein is CASSPRTRRVETQYF.